A selection of T cell receptor beta chains follows, all from one sample in a study of T cells in Graves' hyperthyroidism and ophthalmopathy. In TCRdb, the multiplex PCR reads were re-called with MiXCR into one record per CDR3 protein. The repertoire has about 480,000 distinct CDR3 sequences, around 22% of them found once; the top ten carry 11%. Source material: blood. These receptors originate from a woman aged 25 to 39 with Graves' ophthalmopathy. Both conserved end residues are part of each CDR3. The D gene is left open where the match is weak. A row's size may be missing; if present it is once, few, many or a size class.

>many|TRBV29-1|TRBJ1-3|-
TGCAGCGTTGATGAGGGGGACTCTGGAAACACCATATATTTT
CSVDEGDSGNTIYF
>few|TRBV20-1|TRBJ1-1|-
TGCAGTGCTAGAGAATTTCGGGGGGTAAGCACTGAAGCTTTCTTT
CSAREFRGVSTEAFF
>many|TRBV7-3|TRBJ2-7|-
TGTGCCAGCAGCCCCCCACAGGGTCGGTACGAGCAGTACTTC
CASSPPQGRYEQYF
>-|TRBV30|TRBJ1-3|TRBD1
TGTGCCTGGAGACAGCCGGGACAGGGAAACACCATATATTTT
CAWRQPGQGNTIYF
>many|TRBV6-2/TRBV6-3|TRBJ1-5|-
TGTGCCAGCAGTTACCCACAGGGCCGTCAGCCCCAGCATTTT
CASSYPQGRQPQHF
>-|TRBV20-1|TRBJ2-5|TRBD2
TGCAGTGCTCATTCGGGACTAGCGGGAGGCTATGAGACCCAGTACTTC
CSAHSGLAGGYETQYF
>few|TRBV7-3|TRBJ2-7|TRBD2
TGTGCCAGCAGCTCCCAAGCGGGAGGGCCCTACGAGCAGTACTTC
CASSSQAGGPYEQYF
>few|TRBV6-5|TRBJ2-2|-
TGTGCCAGCAGTTACGGGGTTCCCCCCCCGGCCGGGGAGCTGTTTTTT
CASSYGVPPPAGELFF
>many|TRBV10-3|TRBJ2-2|TRBD2
TGTGCCTCCGGGGGGGCGTCCGGGGAGCTGTTTTTT
CASGGASGELFF
>many|TRBV2|TRBJ1-5|-
TGTGCCAGCTATACGGGGGTTAGCAATCAGCCCCAGCATTTT
CASYTGVSNQPQHF
>-|TRBV5-1|TRBJ2-7|TRBD2
TGCGCCAGCAAACCGGGCCGGGGGGACTACGAGCAGTACTTC
CASKPGRGDYEQYF
>-|TRBV2|TRBJ2-5|TRBD2
TGTGCCAGCAGTGCCCGGACTAGCGGGGGGCGGGAGACCCAGTACTTC
CASSARTSGGRETQYF
>many|TRBV12-3/TRBV12-4|TRBJ2-7|TRBD1
TGTGCCAGCAGTTCGACGGGACAGGGTAACTACGAGCAGTACTTC
CASSSTGQGNYEQYF
>-|TRBV11-2|TRBJ2-7|-
TGTGCCAGCAGCTTGTTTGGCAGCTACGAGCAGTACTTC
CASSLFGSYEQYF
>many|TRBV6-2/TRBV6-3|TRBJ2-7|TRBD2
TGTGCCAGCTCCTCGGTCGGGGGGGCCTCGCAGTACTTC
CASSSVGGASQYF
>-|TRBV20-1|TRBJ2-2|TRBD1
TGCAGTGCTAGAGATTGGACAGGGCGCGTCACCGGGGAGCTGTTGTTT
CSARDWTGRVTGELLF
>many|TRBV12-3/TRBV12-4|TRBJ1-5|TRBD1
TGTGCCAGTGTAGGGGGCGTCTTAAATCAGCCCCAGCATTTT
CASVGGVLNQPQHF
>many|TRBV12-3/TRBV12-4|TRBJ1-1|TRBD1
TGTGCCAGCAGTCCTCATTATACAGGGGAAGCTCCGGCTACTGAAGCTTTCTTT
CASSPHYTGEAPATEAFF